Listed below are T cell receptor beta chains from one sample, sequenced in a study of T-cell reconstitution after alpha-beta-depleted transplantation in children. TCRdb analysed the PCR reads with MiXCR anew, one entry per CDR3 protein. The top ten clones hold 9.1% of a sample with around 270,000 distinct CDR3 sequences, roughly 7.8% of them seen once. The input for sequencing was peripheral blood, taken 360 days after TCRalphabeta/CD19-depleted stem cell transplant. Receptor source: a female patient aged 2-10 years who had a stem cell transplant for Fanconi anemia, so the T cells may come from the graft donor. Both conserved end residues are part of each CDR3. The order of the fields is J gene, clone size, V gene, CDR3 protein. A clone size is listed for some rows: how often the clone was seen (once, few, many), or a class if it is expanded.

TRBJ2-1,few,TRBV20-1,CSLPRETGTAYNEQFF
TRBJ2-3,many,TRBV3-1,CASSQARVRESTDTQYF
TRBJ2-5,many,TRBV29-1,CSVPKPGGEETQYF
TRBJ1-2,.,TRBV2,CASIDGPGYTF
TRBJ2-5,many,TRBV4-2,CASSQDSQRGGGQETQYF
TRBJ1-2,few,TRBV7-2,CASSEPGQGIYGYTF
TRBJ1-2,many,TRBV4-3,CASSQETGEIYGYTF
TRBJ1-1,.,TRBV3-1,CASSQDLLRTGGNTEAFF
TRBJ1-6,.,TRBV7-2,CASSLSASGSSYNSPLHF
TRBJ2-7,few,TRBV18,CASSPMDLYEQYF
TRBJ2-7,few,TRBV4-3,CASSQFRGGLIYEQYF
TRBJ2-4,few,TRBV11-1,CASSTQHLRASKGKNIQYF
TRBJ2-1,.,TRBV6-1,CASSALAGGYNEQFF
TRBJ2-5,many,TRBV12-3/TRBV12-4,CASSPTRGTSQTQYF
TRBJ2-4,.,TRBV20-1,CSASIQASPADIQYF
TRBJ2-7,many,TRBV12-3/TRBV12-4,CASSLMAMVVSNEQYF
TRBJ2-5,many,TRBV5-1,CASSLGQARETQYF
TRBJ1-1,many,TRBV3-1,CASSQSAGVIEAFF
TRBJ2-1,.,TRBV28,CASSAAGEMDNEQFF
TRBJ2-7,many,TRBV7-2,CASSLESVKSYEQYF
TRBJ2-1,.,TRBV27,CASRTGTRSSYNEQFF
TRBJ2-2,.,TRBV20-1,CSVGAGGGVRELFF
TRBJ2-6,.,TRBV15,CATSRGSGQSSGANVLTF
TRBJ2-5,many,TRBV29-1,CSAHQGAETQYF
TRBJ1-3,many,TRBV9,CASSVAEAASSGNTIYF
TRBJ1-4,many,TRBV11-1,CASTLGVQGESTNEKLFF
TRBJ1-5,few,TRBV15,CATSLDPFGNQPQHF
TRBJ2-7,many,TRBV28,CASSFSPSYEQYF
TRBJ2-3,many,TRBV7-3,CASSPTGVTDTQYF
TRBJ2-3,few,TRBV7-3,CASSSTGNRGLSTDTQYF
TRBJ1-3,few,TRBV6-5,CASSYSRGQGARGNTIYF
TRBJ2-1,.,TRBV6-2/TRBV6-3,CATVGGHREYDEQFF
TRBJ2-3,many,TRBV20-1,CSARGGEPGADTQYF
TRBJ2-1,many,TRBV7-3,CASSLVGAGNEQFF
TRBJ2-1,many,TRBV10-3,CAISPGRGEQSRYNEQFF
TRBJ1-2,many,TRBV4-2,CASSLPTRDRGYTF
TRBJ2-3,.,TRBV12-3/TRBV12-4,CASSFHQSTDTQYF
TRBJ1-2,many,TRBV4-2,CASSQGQGARGYTF
TRBJ1-1,many,TRBV2,CASSEVRDVRVGAFF
TRBJ2-4,many,TRBV7-2,CASSLAGVVNIQYF
TRBJ2-3,few,TRBV20-1,CSARGRGGADTQYF
TRBJ2-7,many,TRBV28,CASSLYRQGLAGGLSYEQYF
TRBJ1-1,few,TRBV11-1,CASSLPGQAVGTEAFF
TRBJ2-5,many,TRBV7-6,CASSLGQGVWETQYF